The present T cell receptor beta chain was sequenced within a study of blood T cell repertoires in COVID-19. Overall study context: Samples came from the United States, Italy and Spain, spanning acute and convalescent COVID-19. Sample material is recorded as cDNA or gDNA derived from T cells, B-cell-depleted T cells, or PBMCs.

From germline, CDR1 is MDHEN and CDR2 SYDVKM. Trimming removed 6 bases at V and 7 bases at J, with 20 bases between. The CDR3 length is 15 residues. Original data processing: Amplification with reference gene primers provided the estimates of nucleated cell counts. Measured with immunoSEQ multiplex PCR; TCRdb has only the in-frame clones, and not every one. V and J calls and clone size follow that table, whereas D and trimming were derived from the DNA. The sample shows roughly 74,000 clones, around four fifths of them seen only once. The sample was peripheral blood. V gene TRBV28 combines with J gene TRBJ2-3, with D maybe TRBD1 (5 bases). The TCR originated in a man between 65 and 85 years old with acute or convalescent COVID-19. The CDR3 here is CASSTARGPANTQYF. Here the CDR3 DNA reads TGTGCCAGCAGCACGGCTAGGGGCCCTGCGAATACGCAGTATTTT.